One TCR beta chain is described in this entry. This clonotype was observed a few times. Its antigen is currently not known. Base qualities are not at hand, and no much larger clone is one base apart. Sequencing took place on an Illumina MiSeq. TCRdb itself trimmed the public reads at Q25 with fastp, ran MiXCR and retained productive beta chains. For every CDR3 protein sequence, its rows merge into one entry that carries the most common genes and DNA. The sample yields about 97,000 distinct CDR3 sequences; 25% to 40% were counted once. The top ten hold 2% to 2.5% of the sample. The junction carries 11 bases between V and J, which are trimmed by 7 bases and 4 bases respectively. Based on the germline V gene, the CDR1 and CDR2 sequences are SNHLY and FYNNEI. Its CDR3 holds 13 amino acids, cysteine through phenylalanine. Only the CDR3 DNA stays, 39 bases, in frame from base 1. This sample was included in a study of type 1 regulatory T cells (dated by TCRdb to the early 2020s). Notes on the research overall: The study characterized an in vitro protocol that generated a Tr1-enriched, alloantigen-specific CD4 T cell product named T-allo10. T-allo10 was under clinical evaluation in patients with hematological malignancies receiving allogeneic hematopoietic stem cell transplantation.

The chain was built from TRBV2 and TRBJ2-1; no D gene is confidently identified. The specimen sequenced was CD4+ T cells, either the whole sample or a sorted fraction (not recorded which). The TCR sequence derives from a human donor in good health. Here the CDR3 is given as CASTVGGYNEQFF. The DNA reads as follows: TGTGCCAGCACGGTTGGTGGTTACAATGAGCAGTTCTTC.